This passage covers 5 T cell receptor beta chains from one sample sequenced in a study of memory CD8 T cells in hepatitis C reinfection. Time point in this sample: peak reinfection, 3 to 8 weeks after reinfection detection. The sorted cells went straight to TCR sequencing with no prior in vitro expansion. Generated by immunoSEQ multiplex PCR, the TCRdb table keeps only in-frame clones and is missing some. This sample has roughly 43,000 clones, with roughly 90% found just once. Material for sequencing was naive CD8+ T cells sorted from blood. The receptor set was obtained from a man younger than 30 with hepatitis C virus infection.

V usage is TRBV13 and J usage is TRBJ2-3; 9 bases align to TRBD2. V was clipped by 3 bases and J by 0 bases; unmatched bases: 4. CDR3 length equals 16 residues. CDR1 PRHDT and CDR2 FYEKMQ come from the germline V gene (reference sequence). CDR3 region: CASSFTSGSSTDTQYF. CDR3 coding DNA: TGTGCCAGCAGCTTCACTAGCGGGTCTAGCACAGATACGCAGTATTTT.

V gene TRBV9 combines with J gene TRBJ2-2, with D tentatively TRBD2 (6 bases). With 3 bases removed from V and 5 bases from J, the gap between germline ends came to 11 bases. Germline CDR1 SGDLS, CDR2 YYNGEE. The CDR3 is made up of 14 amino acids. CDR3 protein: CASSDRGGTGELFF. CDR3 coding DNA: TGTGCCAGCAGCGATAGGGGAGGTACCGGGGAGCTGTTTTTT.

This chain links TRBV10-3 with TRBJ2-7; D may be TRBD1 (6 bases). This CDR3 has 14 amino acids. Germline values: CDR1 ENHRY, CDR2 SYGVKD. Trimming pared 11 bases from V and 0 bases from J, leaving 17 bases between. In DNA, the CDR3 is TGTGCCGCGGTTGGTGTGGGGGCCTCCTACGAGCAGTACTTC. As protein: CAAVGVGASYEQYF.

J is TRBJ2-1 and V is TRBV19, with D perhaps matching TRBD1 (5 bases). The length of the CDR3 is 14 residues. Trimming took 3 bases from V and 4 from J, leaving 10 bases between them. CDR1 LNHDA and CDR2 SQIVND come from the germline V gene (reference sequence). The chain's CDR3 is CASSMLGRYNEQFF. The CDR3 nucleotides are TGTGCCAGTAGTATGCTGGGGCGGTACAATGAGCAGTTCTTC. Using reference TRBV19 and TRBJ2-1 for the parts outside the CDR3, the full variable domain is DGGITQSPKYLFRKEGQNVTLSCEQNLNHDAMYWYRQDPGQGLRLIYYSQIVNDFQKGDIAEGYSVSREKKESFPLTVTSAQKNPTAFYLCASSMLGRYNEQFFGPGTRLTVL.

The rearrangement uses TRBV19 and TRBJ2-1; maybe TRBD2 (5 bases). The germline gives CDR1 LNHDA, CDR2 SQIVND (reference sequence). V lost 6 bases and J 7 bases, leaving 10 bases between the germline ends. The CDR3 is made up of 12 amino acids. The CDR3 DNA reads as TGTGCCAGTAGGGGAGCGGTGAATGAGCAGTTCTTC. Residues: CASRGAVNEQFF.